Following are 26 T cell receptor beta chains from one sample sequenced in a study of T-cell reconstitution after alpha-beta-depleted transplantation in children. Molecular barcoding with unique molecular identifiers was used for the TCRbeta library. TCRdb called the PCR reads again in MiXCR, with one record for every CDR3 protein. The table records 450,000 to 700,000 distinct CDR3 sequences, roughly 30% of them present only once. Sample: PBMCs, taken before TCRalphabeta/CD19-depleted stem cell transplant. These receptors were taken from a boy in the first two years of life with Wiskott-Aldrich syndrome, due to receive a stem cell transplant.

The chain uses TRBV5-1 and TRBJ2-3; no definite D call. This CDR3 region has 14 residues. V lost 0 bases, J lost 2 bases, and 7 bases lay in between. Germline-derived CDR1 and CDR2 are SGHRS and YFSETQ. This CDR3 is CASSLVPLTDTQYF. The CDR3 nucleotides read TGCGCCAGCAGCTTGGTACCACTCACAGATACGCAGTATTTT.

The chain combines TRBV20-1 with TRBJ2-7; 11 bases align to TRBD2. This CDR3 has 16 residues. Germline-derived CDR1 and CDR2 are DFQATT and SNEGSKA (reference sequence). The V gene end was trimmed by 0 bases and the J gene end by 7 bases; junction bases not matched to a gene: 11. The CDR3 is CSARDPLAGGRGEQYF. The CDR3 nucleotides are TGCAGTGCTAGAGATCCCCTAGCGGGAGGCCGGGGTGAGCAGTACTTC.

This clonotype was detected many times. The V gene is TRBV24-1, the J gene TRBJ1-2; TRBD1 agrees at 7 bases. V lost 4 bases to trimming and J lost 7 bases; unmatched junction nucleotides: 14. Germline loops: CDR1 KGHDR, CDR2 SFDVKD. The CDR3 runs 16 residues. CDR3 coding DNA: TGTGCCACCAGTGACAAGACAGGGACCGACCGCATTGGCTACACCTTC. This gives the protein CATSDKTGTDRIGYTF.

The chain combines TRBV7-9 with TRBJ2-4, with unresolved D. Per the germline V gene, CDR1 is SEHNR and CDR2 is FQNEAQ (reference sequence). The CDR3 totals 12 residues. V was cut by 2 bases and J by 12 bases, with 11 bases left in between. CDR3 amino acids: CASSLILGPQYF. Written as DNA, the CDR3 is TGTGCCAGCAGCTTAATCCTAGGCCCTCAGTACTTC.

The gene calls are TRBV24-1 and TRBJ2-1, with D perhaps matching TRBD1 (6 bases). CDR1 is KGHDR, CDR2 SFDVKD, per germline. Trimming left V 1 base short and J 3 bases short, with 9 bases between. This CDR3 contains 15 residues. Written as DNA, the CDR3 is TGTGCCACCAGTGATTTCAGGACAGACTACAATGAGCAGTTCTTC. Protein: CATSDFRTDYNEQFF.

With respect to this clonotype: The CDR3 does not close with the conserved phenylalanine or tryptophan, likely indicating a read error. This chain uses TRBV28 with TRBJ2-5; no clear D. The V gene lost 2 bases and the J gene lost 4 bases, with 14 bases spanning the gap. Looked up from germline, CDR1 is MDHEN and CDR2 is SYDVKM. The CDR3 is 15 residues long. The CDR3 spells CASSLQVTSGETQYL. As DNA, the CDR3 is TGTGCCAGCAGTTTACAGGTTACCTCGGGAGAGACCCAGTACTTG.

This rearrangement joins TRBV20-1 to TRBJ2-3; 11 nucleotides line up with TRBD2. The CDR3 runs 15 residues. In germline, CDR1 is DFQATT, CDR2 SNEGSKA (reference sequence). V lost 6 bases and J lost 1; bases outside the gene matches: 6. The CDR3 region has the DNA TGCAGTGCAACTAGCGGGAGAATGGGCACAGATACGCAGTATTTT. It is translated as CSATSGRMGTDTQYF.

This clonotype was picked up a small number of times. The genes are TRBV5-1 and TRBJ1-1; 7 bases align to TRBD1. V lost 0 bases and J lost 8; bases outside the gene matches: 4. CDR3 length equals 13 residues. From germline, CDR1 is SGHRS and CDR2 YFSETQ. CDR3 DNA: TGCGCCAGCAGCTTGGCAGGGGGGATAGAAGCTTTCTTT. It is translated as CASSLAGGIEAFF.

The V and J genes are TRBV20-1 and TRBJ1-5; 7 positions match TRBD1. Germline V gene sequence: CDR1 DFQATT, CDR2 SNEGSKA (reference sequence). J gave up 6 bases and V 1 base, and 9 bases lay outside the gene matches. This CDR3 comprises 15 residues. The CDR3 protein is CSARGTGGGPQPQHF. The CDR3 DNA follows: TGCAGTGCTAGAGGGACAGGCGGGGGTCCTCAGCCCCAGCATTTT.

The DNA of the CDR3 is TGTGCCAGCAGTTTAGACCACTGGACCGGGAAAGCTTTCTTT. It translates to CASSLDHWTGKAFF. V usage is TRBV12-3 or TRBV12-4 and J usage is TRBJ1-1; no clear D. V lost 1 base and J 9 bases, leaving 15 bases between the germline ends. This CDR3 is built from 14 residues.

The chain couples TRBV6-1 to TRBJ2-4; 7 bases match TRBD1. The CDR3 spans 15 residues. Germline V CDR1 and CDR2: MNHNS, SASEGT. The junction had 12 bases not matched to a gene; V was cut back by 11 bases and J by 2 bases. CDR3 residues: CACRQGYLPKNIQYF. Written as DNA, the CDR3 is TGTGCCTGTCGACAGGGCTACCTCCCCAAAAACATTCAGTACTTC.

V usage is TRBV6-1 and J usage is TRBJ2-1; D is perhaps TRBD2 (6 bases). Germline CDR1 MNHNS, CDR2 SASEGT. The CDR3 is 15 residues long. The V and J ends lost 8 bases and 4 bases respectively, with 18 bases between them. The chain's CDR3 is CASGLSGDFYNEQFF. CDR3 bases: TGTGCCAGCGGCCTTAGCGGAGACTTTTACAATGAGCAGTTCTTC.

The chain links TRBV2 to TRBJ2-1; D unclear. Germline V CDR1 and CDR2: SNHLY, FYNNEI. The CDR3 runs 14 residues. The ends were cut back, 6 bases at V and 8 bases at J, with 17 bases in the middle. The CDR3 region has the DNA TGTGCCAGCAGCCGCATCTGGGTGGGCGATGAGCAGTTCTTC. Translating it yields CASSRIWVGDEQFF.

This chain uses TRBV7-6 with TRBJ2-1; 7 bases align to TRBD1. The CDR3 contains 15 residues. The germline gives CDR1 SGHVS, CDR2 FNYEAQ. Trimming cost V 5 bases and J 5 bases; bases outside gene matches: 9. The CDR3 spells CASSGTLGTDNEQFF. The CDR3 DNA reads as TGTGCCAGCAGCGGGACCTTGGGGACAGACAATGAGCAGTTCTTC. The full variable domain, its missing parts supplied by reference TRBV7-6 and TRBJ2-1, is GAGVSQSPRYKVTKRGQDVALRCDPISGHVSLYWYRQALGQGPEFLTYFNYEAQQDKSGLPNDRFSAERPEGSISTLTIQRTEQRDSAMYRCASSGTLGTDNEQFFGPGTRLTVL.

The chain couples TRBV12-3 or TRBV12-4 to TRBJ2-1, with 10 bases that match TRBD2. The J segment lost 7 bases and the V segment lost 2 bases, leaving 8 bases of the junction unmatched. The CDR3 contains 16 residues. The DNA of the CDR3 is TGTGCCAGCAGTTTACGCGCTAGCGGGAGAAGAAATGAGCAGTTCTTC. This translates into CASSLRASGRRNEQFF.

The table lists this clonotype with a few counts. The chain carries TRBV2 and TRBJ1-5, with TRBD1 identical over 9 bases. Losses at the gene ends were 7 bases for V and 7 bases for J; bases not matched to a gene: 11. The CDR3 spans 15 residues. Germline V gene sequence: CDR1 SNHLY, CDR2 FYNNEI. Written as DNA, the CDR3 is TGTGCCAGCACCCTGGGGGACAGGGCGGACCAGCCCCAGCATTTT. Its translation: CASTLGDRADQPQHF.

This rearrangement joins TRBV14 to TRBJ2-1; perhaps TRBD2 as D (6 bases). The CDR3 consists of 16 residues. V was pared by 0 bases and J by 1 base, with 10 bases between. The V gene's germline CDR1 is SGHDN and CDR2 FVKESK. CDR3 nucleotide sequence: TGTGCCAGCAGCCAAGACGTCCGGGAGTCCTACAATGAGCAGTTCTTC. Translated: CASSQDVRESYNEQFF.

V usage is TRBV27 and J usage is TRBJ2-7, with TRBD2 as a possible D gene (5 bases). Germline CDR1 and CDR2: MNHEY and SMNVEV (reference sequence). V was clipped by 2 bases and J by 2 bases, with 10 bases between them. The CDR3 covers 14 residues. The CDR3 region has the DNA TGTGCCAGCAGTTTACGGGGTCCACCCTACGAGCAGTACTTC. It yields the protein CASSLRGPPYEQYF.

J is TRBJ2-2 and V is TRBV20-1, with 7 bases identical to TRBD2. The CDR3 sequence is 17 residues long. With V trimmed by 0 bases and J by 0 bases, 7 bases remained unmatched. CDR1 is DFQATT and CDR2 is SNEGSKA in the germline V gene (reference sequence). The CDR3 protein is CSARDRLAVANTGELFF. The CDR3 nucleotides are TGCAGTGCTAGAGATAGGCTAGCGGTCGCGAACACCGGGGAGCTGTTTTTT.

This chain connects TRBV5-6 to TRBJ2-5; 9 bases match TRBD2. The V and J ends lost 0 bases and 4 bases, in that order; junction bases with no gene match: 4. The germline V gene has CDR1 SGHDT and CDR2 YYEEEE. This CDR3 spans 15 amino acids. The CDR3, as DNA: TGTGCCAGCAGCTTGGGGCAACTAGCGGGAGAGACCCAGTACTTC. Translation gives CASSLGQLAGETQYF.

This chain connects TRBV6-2 or TRBV6-3 to TRBJ2-5; a possible D gene is TRBD2 (6 bases). CDR1 and CDR2 from the germline V gene are MNHEY and SVGEGT. The CDR3 length is 14 residues. The V end was cut by 4 bases, the J end by 5 bases, with 14 bases between. DNA for the CDR3: TGTGCCAGCAGTTCCCTCGGTCGGGAGGAGACCCAGTACTTC. It translates to CASSSLGREETQYF.

The chain has TRBV9 and TRBJ2-6, with 8 bases lining up with TRBD1. Germline CDR1 and CDR2: SGDLS and YYNGEE. The CDR3 runs 15 residues. J lost 3 bases, V lost 3 bases, and 2 bases had no gene match. The CDR3 sequence is CASSGTGGGANVLTF. CDR3 bases: TGTGCCAGCAGCGGTACAGGGGGTGGGGCCAACGTCCTGACTTTC.

The J gene is TRBJ2-1, the V gene TRBV5-1; D may match TRBD1 or TRBD2 (5 bases each). V was trimmed by 4 bases and J by 6 bases, leaving 20 bases between them. This CDR3 comprises 16 residues. Germline V gene data show CDR1 as SGHRS and CDR2 as YFSETQ. The DNA for the CDR3 is TGCGCCAGCAGCCTAGCCGGGACGACCCCCGTCAATGAGCAGTTCTTC. This codes for CASSLAGTTPVNEQFF.

This clonotype was counted a few times. The chain combines TRBV7-9 with TRBJ2-4; TRBD2 is a possible D gene (6 bases). CDR3 length equals 16 residues. The germline V and J ends were trimmed by 2 bases and 0 bases, with 11 bases remaining between them. The germline gives CDR1 SEHNR, CDR2 FQNEAQ (reference sequence). In DNA form, the CDR3 reads TGTGCCAGCAGCTTAATGTCGGGGGTAGCCAAAAACATTCAGTACTTC. This codes for CASSLMSGVAKNIQYF.

This clonotype has a count of ten or more. The chain uses TRBV25-1 and TRBJ1-3, with TRBD1 matching over 7 bases. The CDR3 consists of 15 residues. Per germline, CDR1 MGHDK and CDR2 SYGVNS. The J segment lost 8 bases and the V segment lost 5 bases, leaving 12 bases of the junction unmatched. The CDR3 sequence: CASSLTLDRTDTIYF. Written as DNA, the CDR3 is TGTGCCAGCAGTCTAACCCTGGACAGGACGGACACCATATATTTT.

The chain joins TRBV11-2 to TRBJ2-7; 9 positions agree with TRBD2. Unmatched junction bases numbered 12, after V lost 5 bases and J lost 7 bases. There are 15 residues in the CDR3. Germline CDR1 and CDR2: SGHAT and FQNNGV. The CDR3 DNA follows: TGTGCCAGCAGCCAAAAGGGTAGCGGGAGCTGGGAGCAGTACTTC. This gives the protein CASSQKGSGSWEQYF.